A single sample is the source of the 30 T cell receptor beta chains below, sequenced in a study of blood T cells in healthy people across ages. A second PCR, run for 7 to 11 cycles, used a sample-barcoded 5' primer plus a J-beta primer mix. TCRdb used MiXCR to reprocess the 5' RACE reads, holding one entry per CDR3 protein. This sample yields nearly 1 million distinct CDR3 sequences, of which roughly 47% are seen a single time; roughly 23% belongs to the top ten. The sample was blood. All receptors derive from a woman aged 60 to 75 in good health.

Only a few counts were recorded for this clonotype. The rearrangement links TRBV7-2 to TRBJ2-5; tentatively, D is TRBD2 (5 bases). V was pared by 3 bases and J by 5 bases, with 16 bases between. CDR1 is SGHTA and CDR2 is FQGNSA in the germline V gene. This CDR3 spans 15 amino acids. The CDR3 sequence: CASSLVALGGETQYF. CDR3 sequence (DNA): TGTGCCAGCAGCTTGGTTGCACTCGGCGGGGAGACCCAGTACTTC.

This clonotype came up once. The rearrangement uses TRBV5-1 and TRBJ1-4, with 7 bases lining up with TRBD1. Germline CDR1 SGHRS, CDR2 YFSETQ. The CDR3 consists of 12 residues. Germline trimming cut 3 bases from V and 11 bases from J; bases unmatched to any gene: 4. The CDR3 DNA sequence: TGCGCCAGCAGCTGGACAGGAGAGAAACTGTTTTTT. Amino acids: CASSWTGEKLFF.

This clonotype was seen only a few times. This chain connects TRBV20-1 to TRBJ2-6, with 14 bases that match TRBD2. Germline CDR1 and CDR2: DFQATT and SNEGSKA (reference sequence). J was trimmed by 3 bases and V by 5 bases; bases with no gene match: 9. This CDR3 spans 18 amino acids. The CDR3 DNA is TGCAGTGCTGGTATACCGGGACTAGCGGGAGTTGGGGCCAACGTCCTGACTTTC. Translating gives CSAGIPGLAGVGANVLTF.

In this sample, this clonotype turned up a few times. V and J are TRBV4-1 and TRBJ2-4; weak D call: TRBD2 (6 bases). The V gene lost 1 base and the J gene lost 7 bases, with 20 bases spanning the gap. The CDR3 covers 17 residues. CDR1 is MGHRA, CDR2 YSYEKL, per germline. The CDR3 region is CASSQVWGELAVNIQYF. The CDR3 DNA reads TGCGCCAGCAGCCAAGTTTGGGGGGAATTGGCTGTCAACATTCAGTACTTC.

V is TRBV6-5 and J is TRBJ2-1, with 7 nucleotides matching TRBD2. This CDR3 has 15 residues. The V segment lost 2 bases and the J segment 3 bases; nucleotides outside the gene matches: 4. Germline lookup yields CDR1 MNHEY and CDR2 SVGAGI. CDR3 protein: CASSYPGTNYNEQFF. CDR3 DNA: TGTGCCAGCAGTTACCCAGGGACTAACTACAATGAGCAGTTCTTC.

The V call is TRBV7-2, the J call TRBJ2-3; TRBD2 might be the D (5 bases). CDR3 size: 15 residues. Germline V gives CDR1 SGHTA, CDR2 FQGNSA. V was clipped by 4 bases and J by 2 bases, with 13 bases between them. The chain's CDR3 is CASSSAAQNTDTQYF. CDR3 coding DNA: TGTGCCAGCAGCTCAGCGGCTCAGAACACAGATACGCAGTATTTT.

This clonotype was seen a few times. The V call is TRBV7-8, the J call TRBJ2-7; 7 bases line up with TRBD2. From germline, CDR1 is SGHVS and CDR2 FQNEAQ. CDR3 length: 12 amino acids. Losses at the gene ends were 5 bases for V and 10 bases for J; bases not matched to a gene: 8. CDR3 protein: CASSPLGREQYF. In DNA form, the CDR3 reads TGTGCCAGCAGCCCTTTAGGGAGGGAACAGTACTTC.

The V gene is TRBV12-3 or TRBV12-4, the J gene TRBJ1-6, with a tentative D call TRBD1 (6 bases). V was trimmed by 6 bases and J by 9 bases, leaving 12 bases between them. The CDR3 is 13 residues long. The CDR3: CASSLHRASPLHF. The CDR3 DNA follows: TGTGCCAGCAGCCTCCACAGGGCTTCACCCCTCCACTTT.

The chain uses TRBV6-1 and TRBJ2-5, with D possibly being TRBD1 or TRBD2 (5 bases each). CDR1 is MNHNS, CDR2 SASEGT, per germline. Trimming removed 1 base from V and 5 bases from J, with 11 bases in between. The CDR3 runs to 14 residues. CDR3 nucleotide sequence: TGTGCCAGCAGTGAAGGAGGGGCTCGGGAGACCCAGTACTTC. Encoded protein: CASSEGGARETQYF.

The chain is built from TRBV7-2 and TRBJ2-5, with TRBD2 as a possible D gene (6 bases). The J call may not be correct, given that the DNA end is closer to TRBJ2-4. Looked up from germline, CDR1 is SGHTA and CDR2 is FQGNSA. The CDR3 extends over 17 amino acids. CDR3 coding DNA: TGTGCCAGCAGCTTAGCCCCTAAGACTAGGGCCAAAAACATTCAGTACTTC. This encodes CASSLAPKTRAKNIQYF.

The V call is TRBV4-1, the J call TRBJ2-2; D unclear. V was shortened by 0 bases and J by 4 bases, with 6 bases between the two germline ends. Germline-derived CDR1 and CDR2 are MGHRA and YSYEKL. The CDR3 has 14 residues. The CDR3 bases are TGCGCCAGCAGCCAAGATTCCATCACCGGGGAGCTGTTTTTT. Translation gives CASSQDSITGELFF.

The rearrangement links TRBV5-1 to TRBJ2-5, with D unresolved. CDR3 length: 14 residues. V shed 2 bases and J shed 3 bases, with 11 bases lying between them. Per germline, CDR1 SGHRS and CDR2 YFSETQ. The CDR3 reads CASSLGPQEETQYF. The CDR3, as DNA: TGCGCCAGCAGCTTAGGACCTCAGGAAGAGACCCAGTACTTC.

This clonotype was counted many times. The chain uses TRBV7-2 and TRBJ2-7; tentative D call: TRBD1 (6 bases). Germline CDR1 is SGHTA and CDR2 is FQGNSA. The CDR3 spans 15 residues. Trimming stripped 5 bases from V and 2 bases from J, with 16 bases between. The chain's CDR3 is CASSPTGLEPYEQYF. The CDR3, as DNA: TGTGCCAGCAGCCCTACAGGGTTAGAACCCTACGAGCAGTACTTC.

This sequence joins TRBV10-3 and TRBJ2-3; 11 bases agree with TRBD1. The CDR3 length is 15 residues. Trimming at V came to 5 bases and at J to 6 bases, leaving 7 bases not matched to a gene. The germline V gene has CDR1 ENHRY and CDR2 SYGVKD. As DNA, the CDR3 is TGTGCCATCAGTTCTAACCGGGACAGGGGGGATACGCAGTATTTT. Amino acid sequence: CAISSNRDRGDTQYF.

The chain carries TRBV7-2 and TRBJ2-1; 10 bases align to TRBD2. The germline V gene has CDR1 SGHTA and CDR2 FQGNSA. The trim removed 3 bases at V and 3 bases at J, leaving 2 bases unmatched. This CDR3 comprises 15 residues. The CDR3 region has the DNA TGTGCCAGCAGCTTTACTAGCGGGATCTACAATGAGCAGTTCTTC. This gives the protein CASSFTSGIYNEQFF.

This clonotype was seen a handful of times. CDR3 sequence: CASSPEAGGPIEQYF. DNA for the CDR3: TGTGCCAGCTCACCAGAAGCGGGAGGGCCTATCGAGCAGTACTTC. This rearrangement joins TRBV18 to TRBJ2-7; 10 positions match TRBD2. Trimming at V came to 2 bases and at J to 6 bases, leaving 7 bases not matched to a gene. CDR3 length: 15 residues. CDR1 is KGHSH and CDR2 is LQKENI in the germline V gene.

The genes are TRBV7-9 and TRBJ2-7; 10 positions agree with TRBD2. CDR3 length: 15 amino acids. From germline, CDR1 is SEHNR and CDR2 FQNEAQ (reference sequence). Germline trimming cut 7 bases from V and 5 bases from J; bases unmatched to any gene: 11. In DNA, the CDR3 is TGTGCCAGCACTGATCTAGCGGGAGTCTTTGACGAGCAGTACTTC. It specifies CASTDLAGVFDEQYF.

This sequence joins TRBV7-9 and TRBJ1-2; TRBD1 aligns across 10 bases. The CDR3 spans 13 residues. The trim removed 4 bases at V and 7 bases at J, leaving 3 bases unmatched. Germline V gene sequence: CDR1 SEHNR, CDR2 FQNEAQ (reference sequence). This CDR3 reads CASSYGTGVGYTF. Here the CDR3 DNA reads TGTGCCAGCAGCTACGGGACAGGGGTTGGCTACACCTTC.

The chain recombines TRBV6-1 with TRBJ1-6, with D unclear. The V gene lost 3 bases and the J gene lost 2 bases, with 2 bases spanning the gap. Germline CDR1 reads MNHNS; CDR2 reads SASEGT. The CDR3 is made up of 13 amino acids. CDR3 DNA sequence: TGTGCCAGCAGTGAGCCCTATAATTCACCCCTCCACTTT. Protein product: CASSEPYNSPLHF.

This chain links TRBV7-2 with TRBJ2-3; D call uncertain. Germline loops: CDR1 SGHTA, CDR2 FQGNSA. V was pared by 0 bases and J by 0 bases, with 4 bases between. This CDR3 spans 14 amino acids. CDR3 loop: CASSLALSTDTQYF. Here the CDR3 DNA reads TGTGCCAGCAGCTTAGCCCTAAGCACAGATACGCAGTATTTT.

The CDR3 DNA sequence: TGTGCCAGCAGTTTGTTCGGGAGCGGAGTTACCTACGAGCAGTACTTC. Protein: CASSLFGSGVTYEQYF. The rearrangement links TRBV27 to TRBJ2-7, with D possibly TRBD2 on 6 matching bases. The CDR3 consists of 16 residues. The V gene's germline CDR1 is MNHEY and CDR2 SMNVEV (reference sequence). Trimming removed 3 bases from V and 2 bases from J, with 17 bases in between.

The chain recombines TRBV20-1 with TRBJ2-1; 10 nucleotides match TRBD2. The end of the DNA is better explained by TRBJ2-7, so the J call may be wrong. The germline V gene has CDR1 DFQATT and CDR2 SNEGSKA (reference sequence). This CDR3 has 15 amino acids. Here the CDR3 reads CSAVPGLAPYNEQYF. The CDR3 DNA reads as TGCAGTGCCGTCCCGGGACTAGCGCCCTACAATGAGCAGTACTTC.

CDR3 protein: CSARGVHQGHREQYF. The CDR3 nucleotides are TGCAGTGCTAGAGGGGTCCATCAGGGTCATCGCGAGCAGTACTTC. The chain has TRBV20-1 and TRBJ2-7; weak D call: TRBD1 (5 bases). From germline, CDR1 is DFQATT and CDR2 SNEGSKA (reference sequence). The CDR3 contains 15 residues. The V and J ends lost 1 base and 6 bases respectively, with 19 bases between them.

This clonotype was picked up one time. Here the CDR3 reads CASSLGLAGANLYNEQFF. The CDR3 nucleotides read TGTGCCAGCAGCTTAGGCCTAGCGGGAGCTAACCTCTACAATGAGCAGTTCTTC. This chain joins TRBV7-8 and TRBJ2-1; TRBD2 matches 10 bases. Germline CDR1 SGHVS, CDR2 FQNEAQ. The V and J ends lost 1 base and 3 bases, in that order; junction bases with no gene match: 9. The CDR3 consists of 18 residues.

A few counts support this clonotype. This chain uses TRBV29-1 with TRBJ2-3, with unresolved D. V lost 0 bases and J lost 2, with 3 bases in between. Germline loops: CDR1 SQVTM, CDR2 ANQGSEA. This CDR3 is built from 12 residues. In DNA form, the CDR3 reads TGCAGCGTTGAAGACAACACAGATACGCAGTATTTT. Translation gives CSVEDNTDTQYF.

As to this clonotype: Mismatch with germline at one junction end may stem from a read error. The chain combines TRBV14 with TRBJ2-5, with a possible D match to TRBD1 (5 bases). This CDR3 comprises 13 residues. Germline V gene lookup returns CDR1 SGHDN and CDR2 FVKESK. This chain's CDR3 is CASSRQYREAQYF. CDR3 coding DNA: TGTGCCAGCAGCCGACAGTACAGAGAGGCCCAGTACTTC.

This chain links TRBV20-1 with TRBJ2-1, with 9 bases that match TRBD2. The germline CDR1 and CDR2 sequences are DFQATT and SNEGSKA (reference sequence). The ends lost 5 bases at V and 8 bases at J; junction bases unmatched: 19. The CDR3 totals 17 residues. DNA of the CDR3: TGCAGTGCTGTTAGCGGGAGTCCCTTCCGTGACGGTGATGAGCAGTTCTTC. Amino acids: CSAVSGSPFRDGDEQFF.

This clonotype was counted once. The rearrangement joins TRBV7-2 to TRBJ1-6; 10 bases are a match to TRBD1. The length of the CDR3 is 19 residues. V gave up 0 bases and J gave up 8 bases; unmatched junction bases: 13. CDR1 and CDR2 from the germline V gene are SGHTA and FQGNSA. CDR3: CASSLAWGPSGTGDSPLHF. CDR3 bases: TGTGCCAGCAGCTTAGCTTGGGGTCCTTCCGGGACAGGGGATTCACCCCTCCACTTT.

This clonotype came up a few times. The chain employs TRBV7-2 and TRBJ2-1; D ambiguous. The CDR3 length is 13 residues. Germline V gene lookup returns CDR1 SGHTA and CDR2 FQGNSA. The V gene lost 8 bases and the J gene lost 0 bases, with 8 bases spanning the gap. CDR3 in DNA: TGTGCCAGCGGACGCCGCTCCTACAATGAGCAGTTCTTC. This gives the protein CASGRRSYNEQFF.

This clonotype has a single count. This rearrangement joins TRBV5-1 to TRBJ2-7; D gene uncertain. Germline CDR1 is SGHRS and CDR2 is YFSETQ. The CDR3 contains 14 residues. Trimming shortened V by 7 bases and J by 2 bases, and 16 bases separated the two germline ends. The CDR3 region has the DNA TGCGCCAGCGTCGAGAAGTCAGGTCCCTACGAGCAGTACTTC. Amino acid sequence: CASVEKSGPYEQYF. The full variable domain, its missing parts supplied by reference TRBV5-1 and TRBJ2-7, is KAGVTQTPRYLIKTRGQQVTLSCSPISGHRSVSWYQQTPGQGLQFLFEYFSETQRNKGNFPGRFSGRQFSNSRSEMNVSTLELGDSALYLCASVEKSGPYEQYFGPGTRLTVT.